These 22 T cell receptor beta chains were sequenced from one sample in a study of vaccination and CD4 T cells after COVID-19. What these receptors recognize is not known. As for treatment: roughly ten-day PBMC culture with coronavirus spike peptide pools or control peptides (ViraFEST assay). Researchers collected the unexposed donor's CD4+ T cells before the COVID-19 pandemic (2011-2018). Once obtained from cultured CD4+ T cells, the DNA was sequenced using the Oncomine TCR Beta short-read assay. TCRdb used MiXCR to reprocess the PCR reads, holding one entry per CDR3 protein. The top ten clones hold 30% to 40% of a sample with 7,000 to 10,000 distinct CDR3 sequences, approximately 34% of them seen once. Sample: CD4+ T cells from blood, cultured in vitro. The receptors shown here come from a human donor in good health.

The rearrangement links TRBV28 to TRBJ1-2, with D unclear. V lost 3 bases and J 4 bases, leaving 6 bases between the germline ends. Germline assignment: CDR1 MDHEN and CDR2 SYDVKM. The CDR3 has 12 residues. The CDR3 DNA sequence: TGTGCCAGCAGTTTTAAGGGCTATGGCTACACCTTC. It codes for CASSFKGYGYTF.

This clonotype has only a few counts. CDR3 bases: TGTGCCATCAGTGTTCAGGGAGATGGCTACACCTTC. Amino acid sequence: CAISVQGDGYTF. This chain joins TRBV10-3 and TRBJ1-2, with D possibly matching TRBD1 (5 bases). Per germline, CDR1 ENHRY and CDR2 SYGVKD. With 4 bases removed from V and 6 bases from J, the gap between germline ends came to 9 bases. This CDR3 contains 12 residues.

This clonotype showed up just a few times. The CDR3 sequence: CASSELVTIYF. The CDR3 DNA follows: TGTGCCAGCAGTGAACTGGTGACCATATATTTT. The chain uses TRBV6-1 and TRBJ1-3; D unresolved. Trimming stripped 2 bases from V and 10 bases from J, with 6 bases between. Germline values: CDR1 MNHNS, CDR2 SASEGT. The CDR3 has 11 amino acids.

This clonotype was recorded a few times. The chain links TRBV12-5 to TRBJ1-2, with no clear D. This CDR3 contains 12 residues. The germline V gene encodes CDR1 LGHNT and CDR2 FRNRAP. V lost 3 bases to trimming and J lost 5 bases, with 7 bases between them. The CDR3 DNA is TGTGCTAGTGGTTTAACGCCGTATGGCTACACCTTC. Protein: CASGLTPYGYTF.

The genes are TRBV12-3 or TRBV12-4 and TRBJ1-5; maybe TRBD1 (5 bases). The CDR3 consists of 14 residues. Trimming removed 1 base from V and 4 bases from J, with 8 bases in between. CDR3 nucleotide sequence: TGTGCCAGCAGTTTAGGGGACCCAAATCAGCCCCAGCATTTT. Protein product: CASSLGDPNQPQHF.

The gene calls are TRBV9 and TRBJ2-3; D remains ambiguous. Looked up from germline, CDR1 is SGDLS and CDR2 is YYNGEE. V lost 1 base and J 4 bases, leaving 7 bases between the germline ends. This CDR3 spans 13 amino acids. Written as DNA, the CDR3 is TGTGCCAGCAGCGTAAGAATCGCAGATACGCAGTATTTT. This encodes CASSVRIADTQYF.

This sequence joins TRBV29-1 and TRBJ1-5; TRBD1 matches at 8 bases. CDR3 length: 13 amino acids. Germline V lookup: CDR1 SQVTM, CDR2 ANQGSEA. The V and J ends lost 7 bases and 1 base, in that order; junction bases with no gene match: 3. The CDR3 bases are TGCAGCGCTCGACAGGGGAGCAATCAGCCCCAGCATTTT. Amino acid sequence: CSARQGSNQPQHF.

This clonotype was seen just once. This chain uses TRBV7-2 with TRBJ2-3; the match to TRBD2 covers 11 bases. The CDR3 contains 17 residues. Trimming took 2 bases from V and 4 from J; bases not matched to a gene: 8. Germline values: CDR1 SGHTA, CDR2 FQGNSA. DNA for the CDR3: TGTGCCAGCAGCTTAATAGCGGGGGGGCCGGCCCCAGATACGCAGTATTTT. Translating it yields CASSLIAGGPAPDTQYF.

This clonotype was found a few times. The rearrangement uses TRBV11-2 and TRBJ2-7; D possibly corresponds to TRBD1 (6 bases). Trimming took off 7 bases at V and 5 bases at J, with 18 bases between the two ends. The CDR3 spans 14 residues. The germline CDR1 and CDR2 sequences are SGHAT and FQNNGV. The DNA for the CDR3 is TGTGCCAGCACATCGATAGGACAGTTGGACGAGCAGTACTTC. Translated: CASTSIGQLDEQYF.

V usage is TRBV10-1 and J usage is TRBJ2-5; TRBD2 might be the D (6 bases). From germline, CDR1 is WNHNN and CDR2 SYGVQD (reference sequence). This CDR3 comprises 16 residues. V lost 4 bases, J lost 1 base, and 16 bases lay in between. CDR3 protein: CASSVGRGALQETQYF. CDR3 nucleotides: TGCGCCAGCAGTGTGGGACGCGGGGCACTCCAAGAGACCCAGTACTTC.

The table lists this clonotype with a few counts. The rearrangement links TRBV7-9 to TRBJ2-2; maybe TRBD2 (5 bases). Germline V CDR1 and CDR2: SEHNR, FQNEAQ (reference sequence). CDR3 length: 14 residues. V lost 5 bases and J 0 bases, leaving 7 bases between the germline ends. As DNA, the CDR3 is TGTGCCAGCAGCCGGGGTTCGAACACCGGGGAGCTGTTTTTT. Encoded protein: CASSRGSNTGELFF.

Only a few counts were recorded for this clonotype. This chain connects TRBV5-1 to TRBJ1-1; 9 positions agree with TRBD1. This CDR3 is built from 15 residues. The V gene end was trimmed by 1 base and the J gene end by 5 bases; junction bases not matched to a gene: 6. The germline V gene encodes CDR1 SGHRS and CDR2 YFSETQ. The chain's CDR3 is CASSLSGQGVTEAFF. The CDR3 nucleotides read TGCGCCAGCAGCTTGTCGGGACAGGGAGTAACTGAAGCTTTCTTT.

This clonotype has just a few counts. The chain carries TRBV7-3 and TRBJ2-3, with D possibly TRBD2 on 6 matching bases. The CDR3 sequence is 16 residues long. Germline V gives CDR1 SGHTA, CDR2 FQGTGA. V gave up 4 bases and J gave up 2 bases, with 16 bases separating them. The CDR3 region is CASSSMGGPSTDTQYF. The CDR3 region has the DNA TGTGCCAGCAGCTCAATGGGAGGTCCTTCCACAGATACGCAGTATTTT.

This rearrangement joins TRBV7-9 to TRBJ1-1, with a weak D call TRBD1 (5 bases). The germline V and J ends were trimmed by 4 bases and 8 bases, with 11 bases remaining between them. Germline-derived CDR1 and CDR2 are SEHNR and FQNEAQ (reference sequence). The CDR3 length is 12 residues. This chain's CDR3 is CASSSRDREAFF. CDR3 in DNA: TGTGCCAGCAGCTCCCGGGACCGAGAAGCTTTCTTT. Filled out from reference TRBV7-9 and TRBJ1-1, the complete variable domain reads DTGVSQNPRHKITKRGQNVTFRCDPISEHNRLYWYRQTLGQGPEFLTYFQNEAQLEKSRLLSDRFSAERPKGSFSTLEIQRTEQGDSAMYLCASSSRDREAFFGQGTRLTVV.

The chain has TRBV19 and TRBJ1-2; D gene ambiguous. This CDR3 comprises 14 residues. Germline assignment: CDR1 LNHDA and CDR2 SQIVND (reference sequence). The V gene lost 8 bases and the J gene lost 3 bases, with 16 bases spanning the gap. The CDR3 sequence is CASGPSVGDYGYTF. Written as DNA, the CDR3 is TGTGCCAGTGGTCCTTCGGTAGGTGACTATGGCTACACCTTC.

V gene TRBV6-1 combines with J gene TRBJ1-5; D remains unclear. The germline gives CDR1 MNHNS, CDR2 SASEGT. The V end lost 5 bases, the J end lost 3 bases, and 5 bases lay between the germline ends. CDR3 size: 12 residues. DNA of the CDR3: TGTGCCAGCAGTACCCACAATCAGCCCCAGCATTTT. Amino acid sequence: CASSTHNQPQHF.

This sequence joins TRBV27 and TRBJ1-2; 10 nucleotides agree with TRBD1. The germline V gene encodes CDR1 MNHEY and CDR2 SMNVEV (reference sequence). Trimming cost V 6 bases and J 6 bases; bases outside gene matches: 10. The CDR3 extends over 15 amino acids. CDR3 region: CASSDPGQGIDGYTF. The CDR3 bases are TGTGCCAGCAGCGATCCGGGACAGGGGATAGATGGCTACACCTTC.

The chain recombines TRBV3-1 with TRBJ1-2, with no clear D. The germline V and J ends were trimmed by 4 bases and 0 bases, with 6 bases remaining between them. Germline V CDR1 and CDR2: LGHDT, YNNKEL (reference sequence). The CDR3 totals 13 residues. The CDR3 DNA follows: TGTGCCAGCAGCCCCGGGGCTAACTATGGCTACACCTTC. It translates to CASSPGANYGYTF.

The chain uses TRBV5-8 and TRBJ1-5; maybe TRBD1 (6 bases). The CDR3 runs to 16 residues. Germline loops: CDR1 SGHTS, CDR2 YDEGEE. The ends were cut back, 6 bases at V and 0 bases at J, with 16 bases in the middle. The DNA of the CDR3 is TGTGCCAGCACAACAGGACAGTCCTATAGCAATCAGCCCCAGCATTTT. As protein: CASTTGQSYSNQPQHF.

This clonotype was counted between two and nine times. V is TRBV20-1 and J is TRBJ1-2; D unclear. The CDR3 loop spans 13 amino acids. Germline V gene sequence: CDR1 DFQATT, CDR2 SNEGSKA (reference sequence). The ends were cut back, 5 bases at V and 2 bases at J, with 12 bases in the middle. The CDR3 region has the DNA TGCAGTGCTCCCCGGACGGAAAACTATGGCTACACCTTC. Residues: CSAPRTENYGYTF.

The chain joins TRBV20-1 to TRBJ2-2; D perhaps matches TRBD1 (6 bases). CDR1 and CDR2 from the germline V gene are DFQATT and SNEGSKA (reference sequence). The CDR3 has 14 amino acids. Deletions cut 6 bases from V and 4 bases from J, with 15 bases between. The CDR3 DNA reads TGCAGTGCCCTAGGGGGATTCGGCACCGGGGAGCTGTTTTTT. It codes for CSALGGFGTGELFF.

This clonotype occurred a few times. This chain uses TRBV30 with TRBJ1-2, with TRBD1 identical over 7 bases. Germline assignment: CDR1 GTSNPN and CDR2 SVGIG (reference sequence). This CDR3 spans 13 amino acids. V lost 2 bases and J lost 4; bases outside the gene matches: 4. CDR3 sequence (DNA): TGTGCCTGGAGTCCGGGACAGACCTATGGCTACACCTTC. Translation gives CAWSPGQTYGYTF.